The clone carrying this T cell receptor beta chain turned up a few times. Its antigen is as yet unknown. TCRdb used MiXCR to reprocess the reads, holding one entry per CDR3 protein. This sample has roughly 700,000 distinct CDR3 sequences, with approximately 33% found just once. The record originates from a study of T cell repertoires in cytomegalovirus infection. Looking at the study overall: Epitope selection comprised recently identified HLA-C-restricted CMV epitopes and well-studied HLA-B-restricted CMV epitopes. Through public TCR beta signatures, both CMV infection and matching HLA type were indicated. Whole-study results and caveats: Accumulated public TCR beta family frequency recognized individuals carrying CMV together with the relevant HLA. Dominant in the ex vivo response were TCR beta clonotypes restricted by HLA-C and specific for CMV.

Sequences were derived from cultured PBMCs, sampled from culture after CMV antigen stimulation. The sequence came from a human donor in good health (CMV status not recorded). Some clones in this sample may be carry-over from other donors' samples.

The CDR3 bases are TGTGCCAGCAGCTCCCCCTCGATGGCAGAAGAGCAGTACTTC. It translates to CASSSPSMAEEQYF. The chain couples TRBV7-2 to TRBJ2-7; unclear D gene. Germline values: CDR1 SGHTA, CDR2 FQGNSA. V lost 4 bases and J lost 7, with 17 bases in between. The CDR3 spans 14 residues.